This TCR beta chain comes out of a study of early T cells in non-severe SARS-CoV-2 infection (dated by TCRdb to the early 2020s). The study in broad terms: Because TCR sequencing relied on bulk RNA taken from unsorted whole blood, pairing of alpha and beta chains was not possible.

At least ten counts were recorded for this clonotype. The specificity of this receptor is unknown. No quality values exist for individual bases; no much larger clone is one base distant. Overall study outcomes, separate from this receptor: VDJdb matching was skewed toward anti-spike CD8 responses, so virus-specific expansions were likely underestimated and private and CD4 specificities were missed.

From the cysteine through the phenylalanine, the CDR3 covers 17 amino acids. CDR3 DNA is the only sequence kept; it has 51 bases, read in frame from the first base. V lost 0 bases and J lost 6 bases; the stretch between them is 21 bases long. CDR1 GTSNPN and CDR2 SVGIG were looked up in the germline V gene (reference sequence). This was a case-control study nested in a cohort of healthcare workers in London, UK, who had nasopharyngeal swab PCR tests and blood samples taken every week. Healthcare workers were recruited between 23 and 31 March 2020, during the week of the UK lockdown, and were followed weekly for up to roughly 15 weeks. Libraries were prepared through 5' RACE. Sequencing was performed on a NextSeq 500. The TCR library protocol attached unique molecular identifiers to individual cDNA molecules to correct for sequencing error and PCR bias. Sequencing covered both TCR alpha and beta chains, and within each sample the abundances of alpha and beta sequences were tightly co-correlated. From the authors' description of their analysis: Decombinator V4 was used to annotate the V gene, J gene and CDR3 of the TCR sequences. TCRs were defined as expanded if a significant change between any two time points was detected under a Poisson model with p below 0.0001. TCR abundances were normalised to the total number of TCRs sequenced in each sample and reported as counts per million. TRAV1-2 paired with TRAJ12, TRAJ20 or TRAJ33 defined MAIT TCRs, while TRAV10 paired with TRAJ18 defined iNKT TCRs. A search of VDJdb, accessed on 1 November 2021, was run for TCRs annotated to CMV, EBV and SARS-CoV-2, with TCRs annotated for multiple antigens excluded. The raw public reads went through TCRdb reprocessing: fastp at Q25, MiXCR clone calling, in-frame beta chains kept. Duplicate CDR3 protein sequences are folded into a single record with the most common DNA and genes. In this record, the V and J calls reflect TCRdb's handling and not the investigators' own analysis. Present in this sample are over 30,000 distinct CDR3 sequences, roughly 5.7% of which were seen just once. Of the sample, less than 10% is held by the ten largest clones.

This chain is built from TRBV30 and TRBJ2-4; the D gene could be TRBD1 or TRBD2, each one agreeing over 6 bases. The receptor comes from an adult who was a healthcare worker with PCR-confirmed SARS-CoV-2 infection or an uninfected control (not recorded which). Sequencing was done on a sample of whole blood. CDR3 protein: CAWSVVMGGLRGNIQYF. The nucleotide sequence is TGTGCCTGGAGTGTTGTTATGGGGGGCCTCAGGGGAAACATTCAGTACTTC.